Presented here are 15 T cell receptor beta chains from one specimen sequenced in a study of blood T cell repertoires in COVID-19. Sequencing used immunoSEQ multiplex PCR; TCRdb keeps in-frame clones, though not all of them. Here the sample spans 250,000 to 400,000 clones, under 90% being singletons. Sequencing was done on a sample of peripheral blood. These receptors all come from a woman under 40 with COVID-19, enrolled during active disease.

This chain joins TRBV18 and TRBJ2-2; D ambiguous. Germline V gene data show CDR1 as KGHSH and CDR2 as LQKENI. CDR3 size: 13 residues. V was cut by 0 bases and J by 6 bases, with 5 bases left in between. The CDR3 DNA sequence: TGTGCCAGCTCACCACCGACTCCCGGGGAGCTGTTTTTT. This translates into CASSPPTPGELFF.

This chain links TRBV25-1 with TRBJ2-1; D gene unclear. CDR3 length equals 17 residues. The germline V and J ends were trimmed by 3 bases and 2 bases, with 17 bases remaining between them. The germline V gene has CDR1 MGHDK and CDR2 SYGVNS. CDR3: CASSDRSPRPPYNEQFF. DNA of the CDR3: TGTGCCAGCAGTGACAGGTCGCCCCGACCCCCCTACAATGAGCAGTTCTTC. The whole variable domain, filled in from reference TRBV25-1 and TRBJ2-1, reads EADIYQTPRYLVIGTGKKITLECSQTMGHDKMYWYQQDPGMELHLIHYSYGVNSTEKGDLSSESTVSRIRTEHFPLTLESARPSHTSQYLCASSDRSPRPPYNEQFFGPGTRLTVL.

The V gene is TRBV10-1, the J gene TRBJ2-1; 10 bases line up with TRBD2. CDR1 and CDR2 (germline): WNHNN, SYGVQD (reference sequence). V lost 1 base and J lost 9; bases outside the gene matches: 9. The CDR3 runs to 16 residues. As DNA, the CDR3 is TGCGCCAGCAGTGAGTTGAGGACTAGCGGAAGGGGTGAGCAGTTCTTC. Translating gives CASSELRTSGRGEQFF.

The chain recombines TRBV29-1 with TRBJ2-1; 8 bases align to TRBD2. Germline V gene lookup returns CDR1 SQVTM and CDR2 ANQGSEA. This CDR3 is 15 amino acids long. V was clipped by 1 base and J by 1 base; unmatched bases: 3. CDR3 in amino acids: CSVEGASGSYNEQFF. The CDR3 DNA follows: TGCAGCGTTGAAGGGGCTAGCGGGTCCTACAATGAGCAGTTCTTC.

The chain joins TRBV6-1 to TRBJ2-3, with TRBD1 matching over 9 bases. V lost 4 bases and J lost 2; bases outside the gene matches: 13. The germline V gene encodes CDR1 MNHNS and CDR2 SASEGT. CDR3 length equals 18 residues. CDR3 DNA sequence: TGTGCCAGCAGTGGGACAGGGGTTTGGTCAGACCTCACAGATACGCAGTATTTT. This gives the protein CASSGTGVWSDLTDTQYF.

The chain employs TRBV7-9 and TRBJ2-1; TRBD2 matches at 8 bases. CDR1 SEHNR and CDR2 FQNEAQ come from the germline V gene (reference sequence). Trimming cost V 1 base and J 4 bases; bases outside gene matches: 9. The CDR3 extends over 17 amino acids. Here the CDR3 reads CASSLDSTSGYYNEQFF. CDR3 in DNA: TGTGCCAGCAGCTTAGACTCCACTAGCGGCTATTACAATGAGCAGTTCTTC.

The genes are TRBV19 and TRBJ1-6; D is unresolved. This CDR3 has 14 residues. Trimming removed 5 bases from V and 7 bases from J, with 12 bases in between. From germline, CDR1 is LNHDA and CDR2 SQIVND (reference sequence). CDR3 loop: CASSDRGGNSPLHF. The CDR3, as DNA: TGTGCCAGTAGTGATCGGGGTGGGAATTCACCCCTCCACTTT.

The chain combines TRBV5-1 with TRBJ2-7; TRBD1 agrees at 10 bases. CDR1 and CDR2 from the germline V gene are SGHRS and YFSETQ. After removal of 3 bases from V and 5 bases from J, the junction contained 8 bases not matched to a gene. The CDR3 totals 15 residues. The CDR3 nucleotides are TGCGCCAGCAGCTCCCGGACAGGGGGAGAAGACGAGCAGTACTTC. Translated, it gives CASSSRTGGEDEQYF.

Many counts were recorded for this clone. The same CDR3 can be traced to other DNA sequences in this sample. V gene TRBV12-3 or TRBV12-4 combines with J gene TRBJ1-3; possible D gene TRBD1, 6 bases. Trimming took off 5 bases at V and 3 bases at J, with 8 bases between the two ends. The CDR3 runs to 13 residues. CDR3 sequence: CASSNRDGNTIYF. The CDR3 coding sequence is TGTGCCAGCAGTAACAGGGATGGAAACACCATATATTTT.

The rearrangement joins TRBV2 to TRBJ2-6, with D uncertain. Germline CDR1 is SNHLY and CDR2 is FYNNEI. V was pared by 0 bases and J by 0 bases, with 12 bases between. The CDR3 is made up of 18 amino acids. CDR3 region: CASSEALRAGSGANVLTF. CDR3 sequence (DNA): TGTGCCAGCAGTGAAGCGCTAAGAGCTGGCTCTGGGGCCAACGTCCTGACTTTC.

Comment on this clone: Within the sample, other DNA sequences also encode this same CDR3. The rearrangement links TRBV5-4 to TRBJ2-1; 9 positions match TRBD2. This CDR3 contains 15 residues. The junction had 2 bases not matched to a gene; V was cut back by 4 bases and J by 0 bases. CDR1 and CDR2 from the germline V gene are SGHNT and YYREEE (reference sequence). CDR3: CASSPTSGSYNEQFF. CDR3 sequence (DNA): TGTGCCAGCAGCCCGACTAGCGGCTCCTACAATGAGCAGTTCTTC.

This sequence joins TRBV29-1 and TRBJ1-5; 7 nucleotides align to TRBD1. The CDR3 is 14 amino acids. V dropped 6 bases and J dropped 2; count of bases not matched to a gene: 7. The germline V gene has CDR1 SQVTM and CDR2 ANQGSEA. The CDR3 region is CSVRGSGGNQPQHF. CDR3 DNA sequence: TGCAGCGTCAGGGGGTCAGGGGGCAATCAGCCCCAGCATTTT.

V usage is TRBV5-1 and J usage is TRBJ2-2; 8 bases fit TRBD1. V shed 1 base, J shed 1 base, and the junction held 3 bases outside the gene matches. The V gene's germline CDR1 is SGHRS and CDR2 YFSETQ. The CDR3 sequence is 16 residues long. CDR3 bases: TGCGCCAGCAGCTTGAATGGACAGGGGAACACCGGGGAGCTGTTTTTT. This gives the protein CASSLNGQGNTGELFF.

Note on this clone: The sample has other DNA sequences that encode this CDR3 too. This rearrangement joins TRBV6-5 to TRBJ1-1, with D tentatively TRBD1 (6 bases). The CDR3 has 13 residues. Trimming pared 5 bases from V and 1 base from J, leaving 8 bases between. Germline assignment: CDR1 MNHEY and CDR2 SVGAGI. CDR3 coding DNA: TGTGCCAGCAGTCCGACAGGGAACACTGAAGCTTTCTTT. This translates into CASSPTGNTEAFF.

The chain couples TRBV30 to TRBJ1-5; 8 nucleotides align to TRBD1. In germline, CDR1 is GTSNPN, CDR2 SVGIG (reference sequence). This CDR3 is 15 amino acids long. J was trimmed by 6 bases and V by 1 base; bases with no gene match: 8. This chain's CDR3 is CAWSAGQGTGQPQHF. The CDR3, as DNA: TGTGCCTGGAGTGCCGGACAGGGTACGGGTCAGCCCCAGCATTTT.